This T cell receptor (beta chain) was sequenced in a study of beta chain features in type 1 diabetes. Across the whole study: Sorted cells examined across all samples numbered roughly 100 million. Study-level findings and limits: Shorter TCRB CDR3s, moderately but significantly so, were found in Type 1 diabetes patients in all four CD4+ subsets.

The CDR3 has 13 amino acids. Trimming removed 7 bases from V and 7 bases from J, with 14 bases in between. Germline values: CDR1 MNHNY, CDR2 SVGAGI (reference sequence). This clone was counted between two and nine times. Its antigen is as yet unknown. The authors reverse transcribed all of the isolated RNA, so sequencing captured expressed TCRB transcripts. Here immunoSEQ multiplex PCR was the method, and the copy in TCRdb shows in-frame clones only, minus some. The table records about 230,000 clones, roughly 17% of them present only once. The receptor was derived from a man aged 25 to 40 with type 1 diabetes. Sequenced material: naive CD4+ T cells from blood. The chain recombines TRBV6-6 with TRBJ2-1, with D perhaps assigned TRBD1 or TRBD2 (6 bases each). CDR3 protein: CASTALGGNEQFF. Written as DNA, the CDR3 is TGTGCCAGCACCGCACTAGGGGGGAATGAGCAGTTCTTC.